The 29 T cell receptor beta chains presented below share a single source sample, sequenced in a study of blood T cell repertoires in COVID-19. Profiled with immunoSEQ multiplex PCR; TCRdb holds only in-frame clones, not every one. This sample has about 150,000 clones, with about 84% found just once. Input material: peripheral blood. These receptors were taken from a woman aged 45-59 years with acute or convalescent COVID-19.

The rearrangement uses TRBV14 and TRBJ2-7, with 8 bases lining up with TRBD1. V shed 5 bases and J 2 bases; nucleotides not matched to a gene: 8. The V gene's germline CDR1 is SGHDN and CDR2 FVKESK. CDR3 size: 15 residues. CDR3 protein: CASSYGQGATYEQYF. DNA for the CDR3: TGTGCCAGCAGCTACGGACAGGGCGCTACCTACGAGCAGTACTTC.

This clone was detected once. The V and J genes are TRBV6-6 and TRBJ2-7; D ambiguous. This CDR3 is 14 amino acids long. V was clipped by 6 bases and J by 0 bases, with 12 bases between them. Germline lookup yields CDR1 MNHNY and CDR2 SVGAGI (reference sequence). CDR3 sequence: CASRWADSSYEQYF. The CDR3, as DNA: TGTGCCAGCAGGTGGGCCGATAGCTCCTACGAGCAGTACTTC.

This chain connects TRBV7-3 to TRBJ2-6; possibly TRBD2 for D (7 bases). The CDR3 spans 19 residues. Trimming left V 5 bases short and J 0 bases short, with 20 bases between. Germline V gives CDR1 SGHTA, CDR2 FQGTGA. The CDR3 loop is CASSPWGGPFSSGANVLTF. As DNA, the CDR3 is TGTGCCAGCAGCCCCTGGGGGGGGCCCTTCAGCTCTGGGGCCAACGTCCTGACTTTC.

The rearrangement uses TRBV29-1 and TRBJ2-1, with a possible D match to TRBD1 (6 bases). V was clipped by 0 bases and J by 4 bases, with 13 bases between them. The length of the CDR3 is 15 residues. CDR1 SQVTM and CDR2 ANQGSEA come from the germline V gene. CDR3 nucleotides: TGCAGCGTTGAAGATACTGGGACATCGTACAATGAGCAGTTCTTC. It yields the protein CSVEDTGTSYNEQFF.

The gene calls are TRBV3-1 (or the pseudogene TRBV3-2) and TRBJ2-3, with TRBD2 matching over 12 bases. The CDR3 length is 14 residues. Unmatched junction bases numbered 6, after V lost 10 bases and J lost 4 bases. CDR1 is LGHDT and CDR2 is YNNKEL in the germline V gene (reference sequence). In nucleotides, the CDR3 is TGTGCCATCAGGACTAGCGGGGATCCAGATACGCAGTATTTT. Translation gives CAIRTSGDPDTQYF.

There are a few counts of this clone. The CDR3 DNA reads TGTGCCAGTAGTATACCAGGGGCCAACTCCTACGAGCAGTACTTC. It codes for CASSIPGANSYEQYF. The chain uses TRBV19 and TRBJ2-7; D is possibly TRBD1 (6 bases). CDR1 and CDR2 from the germline V gene are LNHDA and SQIVND (reference sequence). This CDR3 contains 15 residues. With 2 bases removed from V and 0 bases from J, the gap between germline ends came to 11 bases.

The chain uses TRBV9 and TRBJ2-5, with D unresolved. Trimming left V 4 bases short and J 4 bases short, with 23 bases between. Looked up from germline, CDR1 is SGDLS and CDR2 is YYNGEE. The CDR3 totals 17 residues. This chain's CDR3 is CASSPNFGSEPGETQYF. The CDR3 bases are TGTGCCAGCAGCCCAAACTTCGGGTCGGAGCCGGGAGAGACCCAGTACTTC.

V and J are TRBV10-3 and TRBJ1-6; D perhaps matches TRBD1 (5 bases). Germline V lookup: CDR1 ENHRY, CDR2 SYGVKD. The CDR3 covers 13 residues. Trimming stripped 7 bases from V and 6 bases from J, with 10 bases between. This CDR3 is CAITWGGNSPLHF. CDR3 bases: TGTGCCATCACCTGGGGGGGTAATTCACCCCTCCACTTT.

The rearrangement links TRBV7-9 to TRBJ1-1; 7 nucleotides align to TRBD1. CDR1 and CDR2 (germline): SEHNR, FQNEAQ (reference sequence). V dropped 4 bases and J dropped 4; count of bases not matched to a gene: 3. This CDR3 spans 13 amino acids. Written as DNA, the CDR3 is TGTGCCAGCAGCTCCGGGACAGTCACTGAAGCTTTCTTT. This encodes CASSSGTVTEAFF. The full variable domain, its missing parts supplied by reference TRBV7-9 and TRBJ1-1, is DTGVSQNPRHKITKRGQNVTFRCDPISEHNRLYWYRQTLGQGPEFLTYFQNEAQLEKSRLLSDRFSAERPKGSFSTLEIQRTEQGDSAMYLCASSSGTVTEAFFGQGTRLTVV.

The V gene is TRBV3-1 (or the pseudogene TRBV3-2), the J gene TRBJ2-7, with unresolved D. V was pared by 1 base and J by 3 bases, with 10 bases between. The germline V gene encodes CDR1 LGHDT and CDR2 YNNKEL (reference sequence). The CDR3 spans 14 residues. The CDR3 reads CASSQGDTLYEQYF. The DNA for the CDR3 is TGTGCCAGCAGCCAAGGTGACACCCTCTACGAGCAGTACTTC.

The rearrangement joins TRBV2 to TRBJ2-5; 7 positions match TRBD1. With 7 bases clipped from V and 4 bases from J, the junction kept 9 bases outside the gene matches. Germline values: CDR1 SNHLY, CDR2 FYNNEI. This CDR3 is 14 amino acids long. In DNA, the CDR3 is TGTGCCAGCATTGCCGAGGGGGCCGGAGAGACCCAGTACTTC. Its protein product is CASIAEGAGETQYF.

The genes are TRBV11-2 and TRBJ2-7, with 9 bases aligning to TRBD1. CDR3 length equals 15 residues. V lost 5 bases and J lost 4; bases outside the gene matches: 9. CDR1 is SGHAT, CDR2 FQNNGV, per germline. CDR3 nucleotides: TGTGCCAGCAGCCCGCCGACAGGGGGGGCTTACGAGCAGTACTTC. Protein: CASSPPTGGAYEQYF.

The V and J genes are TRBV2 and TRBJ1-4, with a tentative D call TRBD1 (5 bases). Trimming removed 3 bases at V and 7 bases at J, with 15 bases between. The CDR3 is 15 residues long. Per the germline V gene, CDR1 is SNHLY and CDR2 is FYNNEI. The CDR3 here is CASSEDQGLSEKLFF. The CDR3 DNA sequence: TGTGCCAGCAGTGAGGACCAGGGACTGAGTGAAAAACTGTTTTTT.

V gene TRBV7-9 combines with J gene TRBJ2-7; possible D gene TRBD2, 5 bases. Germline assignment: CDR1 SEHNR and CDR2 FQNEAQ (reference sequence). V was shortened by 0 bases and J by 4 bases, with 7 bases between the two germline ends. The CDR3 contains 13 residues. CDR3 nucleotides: TGTGCCAGCAGCTTAGCGGAGGAGTACGAGCAGTACTTC. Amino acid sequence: CASSLAEEYEQYF.

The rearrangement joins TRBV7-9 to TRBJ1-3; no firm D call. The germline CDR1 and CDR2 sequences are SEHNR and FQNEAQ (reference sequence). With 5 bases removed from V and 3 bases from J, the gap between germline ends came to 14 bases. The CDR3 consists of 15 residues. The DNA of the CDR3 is TGTGCCAGCAGCCTACAGTCAGCTGGTGGAAACACCATATATTTT. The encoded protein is CASSLQSAGGNTIYF.

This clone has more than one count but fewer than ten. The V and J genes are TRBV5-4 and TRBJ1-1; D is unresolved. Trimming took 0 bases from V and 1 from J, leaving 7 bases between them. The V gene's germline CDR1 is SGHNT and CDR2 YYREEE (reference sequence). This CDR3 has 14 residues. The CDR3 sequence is CASSLERENTEAFF. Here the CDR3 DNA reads TGTGCCAGCAGCTTGGAGAGGGAGAACACTGAAGCTTTCTTT.

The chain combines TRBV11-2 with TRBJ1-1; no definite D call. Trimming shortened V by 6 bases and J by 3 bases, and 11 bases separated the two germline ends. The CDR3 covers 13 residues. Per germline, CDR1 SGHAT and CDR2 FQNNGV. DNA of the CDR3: TGTGCCAGCAGGAGCTCCTCTGACACTGAAGCTTTCTTT. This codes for CASRSSSDTEAFF. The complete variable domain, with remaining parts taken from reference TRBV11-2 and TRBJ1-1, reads EAGVAQSPRYKIIEKRQSVAFWCNPISGHATLYWYQQILGQGPKLLIQFQNNGVVDDSQLPKDRFSAERLKGVDSTLKIQPAKLEDSAVYLCASRSSSDTEAFFGQGTRLTVV.

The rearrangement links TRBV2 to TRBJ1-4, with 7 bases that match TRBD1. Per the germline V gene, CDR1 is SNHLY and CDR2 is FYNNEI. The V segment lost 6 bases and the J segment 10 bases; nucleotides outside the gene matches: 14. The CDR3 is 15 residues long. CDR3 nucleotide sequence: TGTGCCAGCAGATCTATGACAGGGATAAACGGAAAACTGTTTTTT. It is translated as CASRSMTGINGKLFF.

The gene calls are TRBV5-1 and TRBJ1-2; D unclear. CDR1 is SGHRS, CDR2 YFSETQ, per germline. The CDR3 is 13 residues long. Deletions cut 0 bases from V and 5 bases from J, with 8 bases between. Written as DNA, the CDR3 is TGCGCCAGCAGCTTGGAGCCTTCTTATGGCTACACCTTC. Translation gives CASSLEPSYGYTF.

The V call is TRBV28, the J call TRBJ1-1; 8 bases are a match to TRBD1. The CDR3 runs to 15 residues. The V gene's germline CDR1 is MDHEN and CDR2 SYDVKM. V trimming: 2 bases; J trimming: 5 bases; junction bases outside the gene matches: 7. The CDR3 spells CASSLTDRERTEAFF. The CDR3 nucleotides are TGTGCCAGCAGTTTAACGGACAGGGAAAGGACTGAAGCTTTCTTT.

CDR3 DNA: TGTGCCAGTAGTATAGGACAGGGCGTTAGGGGCTACACCTTC. Its translation: CASSIGQGVRGYTF. J is TRBJ1-2 and V is TRBV19, with 7 bases identical to TRBD1. This CDR3 comprises 14 residues. Germline CDR1 reads LNHDA; CDR2 reads SQIVND (reference sequence). Trimming cost V 1 base and J 8 bases; bases outside gene matches: 7.

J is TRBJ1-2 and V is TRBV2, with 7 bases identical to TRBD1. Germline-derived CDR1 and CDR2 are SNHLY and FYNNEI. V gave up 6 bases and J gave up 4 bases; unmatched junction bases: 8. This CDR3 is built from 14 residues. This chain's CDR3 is CASRNENRGYGYTF. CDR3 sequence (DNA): TGTGCCAGCAGAAACGAGAACAGGGGCTATGGCTACACCTTC. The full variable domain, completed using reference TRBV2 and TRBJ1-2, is EPEVTQTPSHQVTQMGQEVILRCVPISNHLYFYWYRQILGQKVEFLVSFYNNEISEKSEIFDDQFSVERPDGSNFTLKIRSTKLEDSAMYFCASRNENRGYGYTFGSGTRLTVV.

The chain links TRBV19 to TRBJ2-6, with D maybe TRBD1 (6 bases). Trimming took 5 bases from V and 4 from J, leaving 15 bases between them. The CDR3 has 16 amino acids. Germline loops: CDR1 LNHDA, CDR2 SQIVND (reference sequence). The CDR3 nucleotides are TGTGCCAGTAGTCTACAGGGCCTCACGGGGGCCAACGTCCTGACTTTC. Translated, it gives CASSLQGLTGANVLTF.

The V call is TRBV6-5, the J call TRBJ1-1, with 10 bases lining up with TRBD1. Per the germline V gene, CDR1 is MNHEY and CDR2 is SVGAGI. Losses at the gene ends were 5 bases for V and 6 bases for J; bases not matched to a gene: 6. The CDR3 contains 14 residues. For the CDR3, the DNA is TGTGCCAGCAGTAAATGGGACAGGGGCGCTGAAGCTTTCTTT. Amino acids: CASSKWDRGAEAFF.

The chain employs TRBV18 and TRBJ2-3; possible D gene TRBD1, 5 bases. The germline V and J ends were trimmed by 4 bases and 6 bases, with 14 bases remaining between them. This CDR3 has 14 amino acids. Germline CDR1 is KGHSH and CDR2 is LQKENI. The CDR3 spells CASSLAWGRDTQYF. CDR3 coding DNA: TGTGCCAGCTCACTTGCGTGGGGCAGGGATACGCAGTATTTT. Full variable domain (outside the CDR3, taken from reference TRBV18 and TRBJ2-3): NAGVMQNPRHLVRRRGQEARLRCSPMKGHSHVYWYRQLPEEGLKFMVYLQKENIIDESGMPKERFSAEFPKEGPSILRIQQVVRGDSAAYFCASSLAWGRDTQYFGPGTRLTVL.

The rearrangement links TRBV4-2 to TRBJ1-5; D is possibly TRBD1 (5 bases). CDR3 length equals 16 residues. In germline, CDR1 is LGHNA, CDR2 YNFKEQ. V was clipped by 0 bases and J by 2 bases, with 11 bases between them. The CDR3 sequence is CASSQEAGHGNQPQHF. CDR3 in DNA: TGTGCCAGCAGCCAAGAGGCAGGGCACGGCAATCAGCCCCAGCATTTT.

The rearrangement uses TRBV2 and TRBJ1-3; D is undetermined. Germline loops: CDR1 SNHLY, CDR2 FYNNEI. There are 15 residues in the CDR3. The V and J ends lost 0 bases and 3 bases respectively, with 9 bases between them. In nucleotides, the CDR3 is TGTGCCAGCAGTGAAGCTACAGTCTTTGGAAACACCATATATTTT. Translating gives CASSEATVFGNTIYF.

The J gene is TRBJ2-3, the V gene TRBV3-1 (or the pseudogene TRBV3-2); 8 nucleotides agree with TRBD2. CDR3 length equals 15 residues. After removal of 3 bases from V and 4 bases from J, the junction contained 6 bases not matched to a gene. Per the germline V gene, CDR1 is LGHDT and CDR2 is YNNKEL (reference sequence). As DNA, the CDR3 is TGTGCCAGCAGCCAGCGGGGGGTAGAGGCAGATACGCAGTATTTT. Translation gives CASSQRGVEADTQYF.

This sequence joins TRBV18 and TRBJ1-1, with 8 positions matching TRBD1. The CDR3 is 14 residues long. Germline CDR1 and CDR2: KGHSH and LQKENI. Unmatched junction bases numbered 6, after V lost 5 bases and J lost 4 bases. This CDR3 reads CASSKTGDFTEAFF. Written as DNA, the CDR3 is TGTGCCAGCTCAAAGACAGGGGATTTCACTGAAGCTTTCTTT.